This T cell receptor beta chain was profiled in a study of blood T cells in healthy people across ages. This clonotype was seen ten or more times. Antigen specificity is unknown. V lost 3 bases to trimming and J lost 9 bases; unmatched junction nucleotides: 8. Germline V gives CDR1 SGHTA, CDR2 FQGNSA. This CDR3 has 14 residues. Then a second PCR, running roughly 7 to 11 cycles, was carried out with a sample-barcoded 5' primer and a J-beta primer mix. A minimum of 3 million CDR3-containing paired-end reads was obtained for each sample. TCRdb reprocessed the 5' RACE reads via MiXCR and lists one record per CDR3 protein. Among 630,000 or so distinct CDR3 sequences listed, roughly 30% were seen once. Study-wide points: Older individuals had lower TCR beta diversity per million T cells (the decline was roughly linear). More naive CD4+ cells and higher diversity marked long-lived donors relative to aged donors. Estimates drawn from one million T cells were deemed to understate diversity.

Material for sequencing was blood. V gene TRBV7-2 combines with J gene TRBJ2-1; TRBD2 aligns across 7 bases. The receptor was isolated from an elderly woman in good health. CDR3 nucleotides: TGTGCCAGCAGCTTGAGACTAGCCAGTGCTGAGCAGTTCTTC. This encodes CASSLRLASAEQFF.